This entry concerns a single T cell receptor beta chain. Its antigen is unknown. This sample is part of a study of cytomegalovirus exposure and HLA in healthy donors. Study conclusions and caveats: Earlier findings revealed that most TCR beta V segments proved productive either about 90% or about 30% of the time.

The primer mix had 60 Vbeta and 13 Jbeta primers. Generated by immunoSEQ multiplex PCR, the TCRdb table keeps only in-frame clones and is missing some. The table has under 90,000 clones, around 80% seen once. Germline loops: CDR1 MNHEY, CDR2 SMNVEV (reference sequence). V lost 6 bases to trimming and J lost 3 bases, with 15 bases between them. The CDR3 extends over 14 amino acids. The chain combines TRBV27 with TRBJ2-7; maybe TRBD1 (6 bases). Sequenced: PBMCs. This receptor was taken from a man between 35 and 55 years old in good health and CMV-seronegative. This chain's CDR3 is CASRTGNEVYEQYF. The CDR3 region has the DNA TGTGCCAGCAGAACAGGGAATGAGGTCTACGAGCAGTACTTC.